This is a list of T cell receptor beta chains from one sample in a study of cytomegalovirus exposure and HLA in healthy donors. Sequencing used immunoSEQ multiplex PCR; TCRdb keeps in-frame clones, though not all of them. The sample has about 93,000 clones, about four fifths seen once. Sequencing was carried out using PBMCs. Receptors originate from a man aged 45-60 years in good health and CMV-seronegative. CDR3s include the opening cysteine and the closing phenylalanine or tryptophan. Fields, in order: J gene, D gene, clone size, V gene, CDR3 length, CDR3 protein, CDR3 DNA. D genes are given only for firm matches. Only some rows state a clone size, as once, few, many or a class for expanded clones.

j_gene: TRBJ2-6; d_gene: TRBD1; abundance: NA; v_gene: TRBV2; len: 16; CDR3aa: CASRLDRGSGANVLTF; CDR3nt: TGTGCCAGCAGGCTGGACAGGGGATCTGGGGCCAACGTCCTGACTTTC
j_gene: TRBJ1-2; d_gene: NA; abundance: NA; v_gene: TRBV18; len: 13; CDR3aa: CASSPQQDYGYTF; CDR3nt: TGTGCCAGCTCACCGCAACAGGACTATGGCTACACCTTC
j_gene: TRBJ1-3; d_gene: NA; abundance: NA; v_gene: TRBV28; len: 15; CDR3aa: CASSLGTYSGNTIYF; CDR3nt: TGTGCCAGCAGCCTAGGGACATACTCTGGAAACACCATATATTTT
j_gene: TRBJ2-7; d_gene: TRBD1; abundance: NA; v_gene: TRBV7-7; len: 13; CDR3aa: CASSTDRGGEQYF; CDR3nt: TGTGCTAGCAGCACGGACAGGGGTGGCGAGCAGTACTTC
j_gene: TRBJ2-7; d_gene: NA; abundance: NA; v_gene: TRBV5-1; len: 14; CDR3aa: CASSLEPPPAEQYF; CDR3nt: TGCGCCAGCAGCTTGGAGCCCCCCCCTGCCGAGCAGTACTTC
j_gene: TRBJ2-7; d_gene: TRBD1; abundance: NA; v_gene: TRBV6-5; len: 13; CDR3aa: CASRGTGEGEQYF; CDR3nt: TGTGCCAGCAGGGGGACAGGGGAGGGCGAGCAGTACTTC
j_gene: TRBJ2-2; d_gene: NA; abundance: NA; v_gene: TRBV7-3; len: 14; CDR3aa: CASSSLVRTGELFF; CDR3nt: TGTGCCAGCAGCTCCTTAGTCCGCACCGGGGAGCTGTTTTTT
j_gene: TRBJ2-7; d_gene: TRBD1; abundance: NA; v_gene: TRBV18; len: 16; CDR3aa: CASSPRDRDYPYEQYF; CDR3nt: TGTGCCAGCTCACCCCGGGACAGGGATTACCCCTACGAGCAGTACTTC
j_gene: TRBJ2-3; d_gene: TRBD2; abundance: NA; v_gene: TRBV14; len: 16; CDR3aa: CASSHAIAGGTDTQYF; CDR3nt: TGTGCCAGCAGCCATGCTATAGCGGGGGGCACAGATACGCAGTATTTT
j_gene: TRBJ1-5; d_gene: NA; abundance: NA; v_gene: TRBV13; len: 14; CDR3aa: CASSSRGLDQPQHF; CDR3nt: TGTGCCAGCAGCTCAAGGGGATTGGATCAGCCCCAGCATTTT
j_gene: TRBJ2-1; d_gene: NA; abundance: NA; v_gene: TRBV19; len: 16; CDR3aa: CASSIPAGAGDNEQFF; CDR3nt: TGTGCCAGTAGTATTCCGGCGGGGGCGGGGGACAATGAGCAGTTCTTC
j_gene: TRBJ2-1; d_gene: NA; abundance: few; v_gene: TRBV6-5; len: 14; CDR3aa: CASSFSVRAKGEFF; CDR3nt: TGTGCCAGCAGTTTCTCGGTACGGGCGAAGGGGGAGTTCTTC
j_gene: TRBJ2-7; d_gene: TRBD2; abundance: NA; v_gene: TRBV29-1; len: 15; CDR3aa: CSASTSGIREGEQYF; CDR3nt: TGCAGCGCTTCGACTAGCGGGATACGGGAAGGAGAGCAGTACTTC
j_gene: TRBJ2-5; d_gene: NA; abundance: NA; v_gene: TRBV11-3; len: 15; CDR3aa: CASSPGGGGGETQYF; CDR3nt: TGTGCCAGCAGCCCCGGCGGAGGGGGCGGTGAGACCCAGTACTTC
j_gene: TRBJ2-7; d_gene: NA; abundance: NA; v_gene: TRBV30; len: 15; CDR3aa: CAWRTQGYLRDEQYF; CDR3nt: TGTGCCTGGAGGACCCAGGGGTACCTTCGCGACGAGCAGTACTTC
j_gene: TRBJ2-7; d_gene: NA; abundance: NA; v_gene: TRBV2; len: 13; CDR3aa: CASRVTGYYEQYF; CDR3nt: TGTGCCAGCAGGGTGACAGGATACTACGAGCAGTACTTC
j_gene: TRBJ2-6; d_gene: NA; abundance: NA; v_gene: TRBV4-3; len: 17; CDR3aa: CASSQDGANTGANVLTF; CDR3nt: TGCGCCAGCAGCCAAGATGGGGCAAACACTGGGGCCAACGTCCTGACTTTC
j_gene: TRBJ1-1; d_gene: NA; abundance: few; v_gene: TRBV5-4; len: 17; CDR3aa: CASSLGRDRNMNTEAFF; CDR3nt: TGTGCCAGCAGCTTGGGGCGAGACAGAAACATGAACACTGAAGCTTTCTTT
j_gene: TRBJ1-1; d_gene: TRBD1; abundance: NA; v_gene: TRBV7-8; len: 16; CDR3aa: CASSLRRTGGSTEAFF; CDR3nt: TGTGCCAGCAGCTTACGGAGGACAGGGGGGAGCACTGAAGCTTTCTTT
j_gene: TRBJ2-1; d_gene: NA; abundance: NA; v_gene: TRBV27; len: 16; CDR3aa: CASSFSAGESYNEQFF; CDR3nt: TGTGCCAGCAGTTTCTCGGCAGGGGAGTCCTACAATGAGCAGTTCTTC
j_gene: TRBJ1-4; d_gene: TRBD1; abundance: NA; v_gene: TRBV7-9; len: 17; CDR3aa: CASSYSGTGLQNEKLFF; CDR3nt: TGTGCCAGCAGCTACTCCGGGACAGGGCTCCAAAATGAAAAACTGTTTTTT
j_gene: TRBJ2-3; d_gene: NA; abundance: NA; v_gene: TRBV5-5; len: 12; CDR3aa: CASLTDTDTQYF; CDR3nt: TGTGCCAGCCTAACAGACACAGATACGCAGTATTTT
j_gene: TRBJ2-1; d_gene: TRBD2; abundance: NA; v_gene: TRBV2; len: 15; CDR3aa: CASSAGGGPYNEQFF; CDR3nt: TGTGCCAGCAGTGCCGGCGGGGGTCCCTACAATGAGCAGTTCTTC
j_gene: TRBJ2-3; d_gene: TRBD1; abundance: NA; v_gene: TRBV7-9; len: 15; CDR3aa: CASSPDRGYTDTQYF; CDR3nt: TGTGCCAGCAGCCCCGACAGGGGGTACACAGATACGCAGTATTTT
j_gene: TRBJ1-3; d_gene: NA; abundance: few; v_gene: TRBV5-1; len: 12; CDR3aa: CASSLGGDTIYF; CDR3nt: TGCGCCAGCAGCTTGGGAGGAGACACCATATATTTT
j_gene: TRBJ2-7; d_gene: NA; abundance: NA; v_gene: TRBV5-8; len: 13; CDR3aa: CASTRQAPYEQYF; CDR3nt: TGTGCCAGCACCCGACAGGCCCCCTACGAGCAGTACTTC
j_gene: TRBJ1-4; d_gene: TRBD1; abundance: NA; v_gene: TRBV2; len: 17; CDR3aa: CASNYKMGQGANEKLFF; CDR3nt: TGTGCCAGCAACTATAAAATGGGGCAGGGGGCGAATGAAAAACTGTTTTTT
j_gene: TRBJ1-5; d_gene: TRBD1; abundance: NA; v_gene: TRBV19; len: 15; CDR3aa: CASRTTGGSNQPQHF; CDR3nt: TGTGCCAGTAGAACTACAGGGGGAAGCAATCAGCCCCAGCATTTT
j_gene: TRBJ2-3; d_gene: NA; abundance: NA; v_gene: TRBV14; len: 16; CDR3aa: CASSQVGRLGTDTQYF; CDR3nt: TGTGCCAGCAGCCAAGTTGGGAGACTGGGCACAGATACGCAGTATTTT
j_gene: TRBJ2-5; d_gene: NA; abundance: NA; v_gene: TRBV11-2; len: 14; CDR3aa: CASSLGTVQETQYF; CDR3nt: TGTGCCAGCAGCTTAGGAACAGTACAAGAGACCCAGTACTTC
j_gene: TRBJ2-1; d_gene: NA; abundance: NA; v_gene: TRBV6-4; len: 16; CDR3aa: CASSERTAGQGNEQFF; CDR3nt: TGTGCCAGCAGTGAGAGGACCGCGGGGCAAGGGAATGAGCAGTTCTTC
j_gene: TRBJ2-3; d_gene: NA; abundance: few; v_gene: TRBV5-1; len: 14; CDR3aa: CASRRAGVRDTQYF; CDR3nt: TGCGCCAGCAGGCGGGCTGGAGTCCGGGATACGCAGTATTTT
j_gene: TRBJ2-3; d_gene: NA; abundance: NA; v_gene: TRBV6-5; len: 14; CDR3aa: CASRVTGGADTQYF; CDR3nt: TGTGCCAGCAGGGTCACAGGGGGGGCAGATACGCAGTATTTT
j_gene: TRBJ1-1; d_gene: TRBD1; abundance: NA; v_gene: TRBV5-4; len: 17; CDR3aa: CAYHWGDRGLPGTEAFF; CDR3nt: TGTGCCTACCATTGGGGGGACAGGGGTCTCCCGGGGACTGAAGCTTTCTTT
j_gene: TRBJ2-1; d_gene: NA; abundance: NA; v_gene: TRBV7-2; len: 13; CDR3aa: CASSLGSPRGEFF; CDR3nt: TGTGCCAGCAGCTTAGGGAGCCCACGAGGTGAGTTCTTC
j_gene: TRBJ2-3; d_gene: TRBD2; abundance: NA; v_gene: TRBV19; len: 16; CDR3aa: CASSSKREGLPDTQYF; CDR3nt: TGTGCCAGTAGTTCAAAGCGGGAGGGCCTCCCAGATACGCAGTATTTT
j_gene: TRBJ2-2; d_gene: TRBD2; abundance: NA; v_gene: TRBV5-4; len: 14; CDR3aa: CASSLGTSAGELFF; CDR3nt: TGTGCCAGCAGCCTTGGGACTAGCGCCGGGGAGCTGTTTTTT
j_gene: TRBJ2-7; d_gene: TRBD1; abundance: NA; v_gene: TRBV27; len: 15; CDR3aa: CASSTTGAGFYEQYF; CDR3nt: TGTGCCAGCAGTACCACAGGGGCGGGTTTCTACGAGCAGTACTTC